The 24 T cell receptor beta chains below were found in one sample sequenced in a study of T cells after yellow fever vaccination. TCRdb recomputed calls from the 5' RACE reads with MiXCR, one row per CDR3 protein. The sample comprises roughly 310,000 distinct CDR3 sequences, 7.5% to 9% of which are singletons, and roughly 18% rests with the top ten. Sequenced material: PBMCs, taken on the day of the first yellow fever vaccination. All receptors derive from a man in his late teens or twenties who received the YFV17D yellow fever vaccine.

This chain uses TRBV5-1 with TRBJ1-1; possible D gene TRBD1, 5 bases. The germline CDR1 and CDR2 sequences are SGHRS and YFSETQ. Trimming stripped 0 bases from V and 11 bases from J, with 17 bases between. This CDR3 has 14 amino acids. The CDR3: CASSLGGKGVAAFF. The CDR3 coding sequence is TGCGCCAGCAGCTTGGGGGGTAAAGGGGTTGCGGCTTTCTTT.

The chain has TRBV7-2 and TRBJ2-1; D tentatively fits TRBD1 or TRBD2 (5 bases each). Germline-derived CDR1 and CDR2 are SGHTA and FQGNSA. This CDR3 comprises 12 residues. Trimming cost V 3 bases and J 8 bases, with 8 bases left between them. The CDR3 loop reads CASSFRGDEQFF. The CDR3 bases are TGTGCCAGCAGCTTCCGGGGCGATGAGCAGTTCTTC.

V and J are TRBV27 and TRBJ1-2, with 7 bases fitting TRBD1. Germline trimming cut 5 bases from V and 4 bases from J; bases unmatched to any gene: 7. The CDR3 consists of 14 residues. CDR1 and CDR2 from the germline V gene are MNHEY and SMNVEV (reference sequence). CDR3 region: CASSGGQTSYGYTF. The CDR3 DNA follows: TGTGCCAGCAGTGGGGGACAGACCTCCTATGGCTACACCTTC.

The V gene is TRBV5-4, the J gene TRBJ2-7, with TRBD2 matching over 8 bases. The V gene end was trimmed by 3 bases and the J gene end by 3 bases; junction bases not matched to a gene: 11. CDR3 length equals 16 residues. CDR1 SGHNT and CDR2 YYREEE come from the germline V gene (reference sequence). The CDR3 DNA reads TGTGCCAGCAGCTCCCCGGGGGTAGCGGGATTCTACGAGCAGTACTTC. Protein: CASSSPGVAGFYEQYF.

The CDR3 nucleotides are TGTGCCAGCAGCCTTTTAGAGGGGAGGTCCTACAATGAGCAGTTCTTC. This sequence encodes CASSLLEGRSYNEQFF. V and J are TRBV3-1 and TRBJ2-1; a weak D match, TRBD2 (6 bases). CDR3 length: 16 amino acids. V was clipped by 4 bases and J by 1 base, with 14 bases between them. Per germline, CDR1 LGHDT and CDR2 YNNKEL (reference sequence).

This clonotype was observed many times. The rearrangement joins TRBV6-2 or TRBV6-3 to TRBJ2-5; unclear D gene. This CDR3 is built from 14 residues. In germline, CDR1 is MNHEY, CDR2 SVGEGT. Trimming removed 3 bases at V and 7 bases at J, with 15 bases between. CDR3 loop: CASSYVASPGTQYF. CDR3 bases: TGTGCCAGCAGTTATGTAGCATCCCCCGGGACCCAGTACTTC.

The chain is built from TRBV12-3 or TRBV12-4 and TRBJ2-5, with D perhaps given as TRBD1 or TRBD2 (5 bases each). The CDR3 sequence is 16 residues long. V was clipped by 6 bases and J by 5 bases, with 22 bases between them. The DNA of the CDR3 is TGTGCCAGCAGATCAAGCGGTTTTTGGGACCGCGAGACCCAGTACTTC. Translation gives CASRSSGFWDRETQYF.

Here the CDR3 reads CASSAAGQPQPQHF. The CDR3 DNA reads TGTGCCAGCAGCGCGGCAGGACAGCCCCAGCCCCAGCATTTT. The chain carries TRBV7-2 and TRBJ1-5; D is perhaps TRBD1 (6 bases). Trimming took 5 bases from V and 7 from J, leaving 15 bases between them. This CDR3 spans 14 amino acids. CDR1 is SGHTA, CDR2 FQGNSA, per germline.

This clonotype was counted a few times. V gene TRBV5-1 combines with J gene TRBJ2-2; 8 bases are a match to TRBD1. From germline, CDR1 is SGHRS and CDR2 YFSETQ. The CDR3 covers 17 residues. With 4 bases clipped from V and 3 bases from J, the junction kept 11 bases outside the gene matches. Here the CDR3 DNA reads TGCGCCAGCAGCCCCAACCCGGGGACAGGCTACACCGGGGAGCTGTTTTTT. Residues: CASSPNPGTGYTGELFF.

This clonotype was seen ten or more times. The V gene is TRBV7-9, the J gene TRBJ2-3; 10 bases map to TRBD2. This CDR3 has 16 residues. With 8 bases clipped from V and 5 bases from J, the junction kept 13 bases outside the gene matches. CDR1 is SEHNR, CDR2 FQNEAQ, per germline (reference sequence). This chain's CDR3 is CASSNFLAGERDTQYF. Written as DNA, the CDR3 is TGTGCCAGCTCCAACTTCCTAGCGGGGGAACGAGATACGCAGTATTTT.

This clonotype was counted ten times or more. The chain is built from TRBV5-1 and TRBJ2-2; D might be TRBD1 (5 bases). The CDR3 runs to 15 residues. V lost 1 base and J 6 bases, leaving 13 bases between the germline ends. The germline gives CDR1 SGHRS, CDR2 YFSETQ. CDR3 sequence: CASSLIGQWAGELFF. The CDR3, as DNA: TGCGCCAGCAGCTTGATCGGACAATGGGCCGGGGAGCTGTTTTTT.

There are many counts of this clonotype. The chain combines TRBV27 with TRBJ1-5; no reliable D call. V lost 2 bases and J 3 bases, leaving 8 bases between the germline ends. Per the germline V gene, CDR1 is MNHEY and CDR2 is SMNVEV (reference sequence). The length of the CDR3 is 14 residues. This CDR3 is CASSLEQFNQPQHF. CDR3 nucleotides: TGTGCCAGCAGTTTAGAGCAGTTCAATCAGCCCCAGCATTTT.

This chain's CDR3 is CSDSGDDYGYTF. In DNA form, the CDR3 reads TGCAGCGACTCAGGGGACGACTATGGCTACACCTTC. The chain joins TRBV29-1 to TRBJ1-2; TRBD1 might be the D (6 bases). Germline V gene lookup returns CDR1 SQVTM and CDR2 ANQGSEA. V lost 7 bases, J lost 3 bases, and 12 bases lay in between. This CDR3 region has 12 residues.

A word on this clonotype: The junction differs from germline at one of its ends, possibly a read error. This chain joins TRBV4-1 and TRBJ1-5, with a weak D call TRBD1 (5 bases). Germline lookup yields CDR1 MGHRA and CDR2 YSYEKL. This CDR3 comprises 15 residues. In DNA, the CDR3 is TGCGCCAGAAGCCAAGAACAGGCTAGCAATCAGCCCCAGCATTTT. It translates to CARSQEQASNQPQHF.

This clonotype was detected a few times. This rearrangement joins TRBV10-3 to TRBJ2-3, with a possible D match to TRBD2 (6 bases). The CDR3 is made up of 15 amino acids. Trimming removed 6 bases from V and 4 bases from J, with 17 bases in between. CDR1 and CDR2 (germline): ENHRY, SYGVKD. The CDR3 nucleotides read TGTGCCATCAGGGAGGGGCCGATGTCCCCAGATACGCAGTATTTT. Its translation is CAIREGPMSPDTQYF.

In its sample, this clonotype was seen a few times. The J gene is TRBJ1-2, the V gene TRBV19; D might be TRBD1 (5 bases). CDR1 is LNHDA and CDR2 is SQIVND in the germline V gene (reference sequence). The CDR3 sequence is 12 residues long. Deletions cut 6 bases from V and 4 bases from J, with 9 bases between. This CDR3 reads CASRIGTYGYTF. CDR3 DNA sequence: TGTGCCAGTAGGATCGGGACCTATGGCTACACCTTC.

This clonotype was counted only a few times. V and J are TRBV4-3 and TRBJ1-5; D call uncertain. Trimming stripped 4 bases from V and 0 bases from J, with 10 bases between. Germline lookup yields CDR1 LGHNA and CDR2 YSLEER. This CDR3 comprises 15 residues. For the CDR3, the DNA is TGCGCCAGCAGCCCGCAGATTTATAGCAATCAGCCCCAGCATTTT. It is translated as CASSPQIYSNQPQHF.

As concerns this clonotype: This is likely a read error, given that the CDR3 carries no conserved phenylalanine or tryptophan at its end. The rearrangement uses TRBV29-1 and TRBJ2-5; 9 bases agree with TRBD2. The V gene end was trimmed by 7 bases and the J gene end by 0 bases; junction bases not matched to a gene: 12. Germline assignment: CDR1 SQVTM and CDR2 ANQGSEA. CDR3 length: 16 amino acids. CDR3 sequence reads: CSAGWVSGGNQETQYS. CDR3 bases: TGCAGCGCTGGATGGGTTAGCGGGGGTAACCAAGAGACCCAGTACTCC.

This clonotype was seen ten or more times. The chain recombines TRBV9 with TRBJ2-1; 8 positions match TRBD2. Trimming took 4 bases from V and 4 from J; bases not matched to a gene: 7. The germline V gene has CDR1 SGDLS and CDR2 YYNGEE. The CDR3 is made up of 15 amino acids. The CDR3 protein is CASSPQRGPYNEQFF. The CDR3, as DNA: TGTGCCAGCAGCCCGCAGCGGGGGCCTTACAATGAGCAGTTCTTC.

The genes are TRBV19 and TRBJ1-5; D possibly corresponds to TRBD1 (5 bases). CDR1 and CDR2 from the germline V gene are LNHDA and SQIVND (reference sequence). The CDR3 extends over 15 amino acids. The ends were cut back, 3 bases at V and 3 bases at J, with 12 bases in the middle. CDR3 nucleotides: TGTGCCAGTAGTATGGTAGACAGATCCAATCAGCCCCAGCATTTT. Its protein is CASSMVDRSNQPQHF.

This chain connects TRBV7-3 to TRBJ2-3; 8 positions agree with TRBD1. The V segment lost 5 bases and the J segment 5 bases; nucleotides outside the gene matches: 12. Germline CDR1 and CDR2: SGHTA and FQGTGA. This CDR3 is built from 16 residues. CDR3 DNA: TGTGCCAGCAGCCGACAGGGGCAGGCCTTGGGAGATACGCAGTATTTT. It encodes CASSRQGQALGDTQYF.

The table lists this clonotype with many counts. V gene TRBV5-1 combines with J gene TRBJ2-5; D remains ambiguous. Trimming pared 0 bases from V and 1 base from J, leaving 10 bases between. This CDR3 contains 15 residues. Germline CDR1 and CDR2: SGHRS and YFSETQ. The CDR3 is CASSLVQAGQETQYF. In nucleotides, the CDR3 is TGCGCCAGCAGCTTGGTTCAGGCAGGCCAAGAGACCCAGTACTTC.

This clonotype was detected many times. The V gene is TRBV10-2, the J gene TRBJ2-3; no clear D. This CDR3 has 16 amino acids. V was shortened by 0 bases and J by 6 bases, with 16 bases between the two germline ends. Looked up from germline, CDR1 is WSHSY and CDR2 is SAAADI. In DNA, the CDR3 is TGCGCCAGCAGTGAGTCGTTACGGTTGGTAGGGGATACGCAGTATTTT. The encoded protein is CASSESLRLVGDTQYF.

V usage is TRBV5-4 and J usage is TRBJ2-1; 11 nucleotides match TRBD2. V lost 0 bases and J lost 7; bases outside the gene matches: 6. The CDR3 is made up of 16 amino acids. Looked up from germline, CDR1 is SGHNT and CDR2 is YYREEE (reference sequence). CDR3 nucleotides: TGTGCCAGCAGCTTGGTTAGCGGGGGGGGTTGGAATGAGCAGTTCTTC. It is translated as CASSLVSGGGWNEQFF.